The TCR beta chain described here comes from a study (dated by TCRdb to 2013 to 2014). Instrument on record: Illumina Genome Analyzer IIx. The raw public reads went through TCRdb reprocessing: fastp at Q25, MiXCR clone calling, in-frame beta chains kept. Every CDR3 protein is listed once, alongside the most common genes and DNA of its rows. The sample table holds roughly 6,400 distinct CDR3 sequences, of which over 30% were seen once. Jointly, the top ten make up roughly 23% of the sample. Trimming takes 3 bases off V and 8 bases off J; junction bases not matched to a gene: 6. The germline V gene supplies CDR1 SQVTM and CDR2 ANQGSEA. The CDR3, cysteine through phenylalanine, is 13 amino acids long. The CDR3 DNA has 39 bases and is translated from base 1. This clonotype has just one count. What antigen it recognizes has not been identified. Per-base qualities were not stored, and no clone one base away is much larger. Weak support is all one read offers.

Sequenced sample: blood. The sequence links TRBV29-1 to TRBJ2-3; TRBD1 fits 9 bases in the junction. This sequence was found in a human donor. Read as DNA, the sequence is TGCAGCGTTGACCAGACAGGGGGTGGTACGCAGTATTTT. This translates into CSVDQTGGGTQYF.